This TCR beta chain stems from a study of cytotoxic CD8 clonotypes in ibrutinib-treated CLL. This clone was recorded a few times. From germline, CDR1 is GTSNPN and CDR2 SVGIG (reference sequence). The CDR3 length is 14 residues. Trimming left V 2 bases short and J 6 bases short, with 11 bases between. Sequenced by immunoSEQ multiplex PCR; TCRdb stores in-frame clones only, minus some. This sample yields 52,000 or so clones, of which approximately 50% are seen a single time; more than 20% belongs to the top ten. J is TRBJ1-6 and V is TRBV30; possible D gene TRBD1, 6 bases. The specimen comprised PBMCs, sampled at disease progression, from a patient treated with ibrutinib. The clonotype comes from a human donor with chronic lymphocytic leukemia. The CDR3: CAWSSQQGNSPLHF. In DNA form, the CDR3 reads TGTGCCTGGAGTTCTCAACAGGGTAATTCACCCCTCCACTTT.